Listed below are T cell receptor beta chains from one sample, sequenced in a study of T cell changes during pregnancy in multiple sclerosis. Clones were sequenced by immunoSEQ multiplex PCR, and TCRdb holds only the in-frame ones, with some missing. The sample has tens of thousands of clones, approximately 92% seen once. This sample comprised peripheral blood, obtained in the third trimester of pregnancy. The receptors come from a female donor in good health, enrolled as a control in a pregnancy study. Both conserved end residues are part of each CDR3. The D gene is left open where the match is weak. Not every row has a clone size; where given, it reads once, few, many or a size class.

D: TRBD1
J: TRBJ2-2
size: once
V: TRBV11-2
CDR3: CASSGARQGITGELFF
DNA: TGTGCCAGCAGCGGAGCCAGACAGGGGATAACCGGGGAGCTGTTTTTT

D: NA
J: TRBJ2-5
size: NA
V: TRBV28
CDR3: CASSTQETQYF
DNA: TGTGCCAGCAGTACACAAGAGACCCAGTACTTC

D: NA
J: TRBJ2-7
size: NA
V: TRBV6-5
CDR3: CASSYSGEGVYEQYF
DNA: TGTGCCAGCAGTTACTCGGGTGAGGGGGTTTACGAGCAGTACTTC

D: TRBD2
J: TRBJ2-1
size: NA
V: TRBV6-4
CDR3: CASSDLRLAGGSSYNEQFF
DNA: TGTGCCAGCAGTGATCTCCGACTAGCGGGTGGGAGCTCCTACAATGAGCAGTTCTTC

D: NA
J: TRBJ1-1
size: NA
V: TRBV28
CDR3: CASSWTDRTEAFF
DNA: TGTGCCAGCAGCTGGACAGACCGCACTGAAGCTTTCTTT

D: NA
J: TRBJ1-6
size: NA
V: TRBV7-9
CDR3: CASSPWTANNSPLHF
DNA: TGTGCCAGCAGCCCCTGGACAGCTAATAATTCACCCCTCCACTTT

D: NA
J: TRBJ1-6
size: NA
V: TRBV9
CDR3: CASSVDTLHNSPLHF
DNA: TGTGCCAGCAGCGTTGACACGCTACATAATTCACCCCTCCACTTT

D: TRBD1
J: TRBJ2-7
size: NA
V: TRBV11-2
CDR3: CASSFLGQGGYEQYF
DNA: TGTGCCAGCAGTTTTCTCGGACAGGGAGGCTACGAGCAGTACTTC

D: TRBD1
J: TRBJ2-1
size: NA
V: TRBV28
CDR3: CASSLPGQFYNEQFF
DNA: TGTGCCAGCAGTTTGCCGGGACAGTTTTACAATGAGCAGTTCTTC

D: NA
J: TRBJ2-7
size: NA
V: TRBV27
CDR3: CASSLYHGSSYEQYF
DNA: TGTGCCAGCAGTTTATACCATGGCAGCTCCTACGAGCAGTACTTC

D: NA
J: TRBJ1-4
size: NA
V: TRBV7-2
CDR3: CASSLAGGTTNEKLFF
DNA: TGTGCCAGCAGCTTAGCGGGCGGGACAACTAATGAAAAACTGTTTTTT

D: TRBD2
J: TRBJ2-5
size: NA
V: TRBV11-2
CDR3: CASSSSRGGSQETQYF
DNA: TGTGCCAGCAGCTCGTCTCGGGGGGGGTCGCAAGAGACCCAGTACTTC

D: NA
J: TRBJ1-2
size: NA
V: TRBV18
CDR3: CASSPTGGNRGYTF
DNA: TGTGCCAGCTCACCTACCGGGGGAAATAGAGGCTACACCTTC

D: TRBD1
J: TRBJ1-2
size: NA
V: TRBV5-1
CDR3: CASSVLGQGGSYGYTF
DNA: TGCGCCAGCAGCGTCCTGGGACAGGGGGGATCTTATGGCTACACCTTC

D: NA
J: TRBJ1-6
size: NA
V: TRBV28
CDR3: CASSLPPGAGPNSPLHF
DNA: TGTGCCAGCAGTTTACCCCCTGGGGCAGGGCCTAATTCACCCCTCCACTTT

D: TRBD1
J: TRBJ1-1
size: NA
V: TRBV2
CDR3: CASRPDYRGQEGAFF
DNA: TGTGCCAGCAGACCGGACTACAGGGGGCAAGAGGGAGCTTTCTTT

D: TRBD2
J: TRBJ2-3
size: NA
V: TRBV4-3
CDR3: CASSQNLAESTDTQYF
DNA: TGCGCCAGCAGCCAAAACCTAGCGGAGAGCACAGATACGCAGTATTTT

D: TRBD2
J: TRBJ2-1
size: NA
V: TRBV7-8
CDR3: CASSLGLAGSHNEQFF
DNA: TGTGCCAGCAGCTTAGGGCTAGCGGGATCTCACAATGAGCAGTTCTTC

D: TRBD1
J: TRBJ2-1
size: NA
V: TRBV29-1
CDR3: CSVGPGQGYNEQFF
DNA: TGCAGCGTTGGACCGGGACAGGGGTACAATGAGCAGTTCTTC

D: NA
J: TRBJ1-4
size: NA
V: TRBV29-1
CDR3: CSVRTGRSGKLFF
DNA: TGCAGCGTTAGAACAGGGCGGTCGGGAAAACTGTTTTTT

D: TRBD2
J: TRBJ2-2
size: NA
V: TRBV7-7
CDR3: CASSPLILAGGPNTGELFF
DNA: TGTGCCAGCAGCCCGCTAATCCTAGCGGGGGGGCCTAACACCGGGGAGCTGTTTTTT

D: NA
J: TRBJ1-4
size: NA
V: TRBV30
CDR3: CAFDRGNEKLFF
DNA: TGTGCCTTTGACAGAGGAAATGAAAAACTGTTTTTT

D: NA
J: TRBJ1-4
size: NA
V: TRBV6-5
CDR3: CASSYSGGAFGEKLFF
DNA: TGTGCCAGCAGTTACTCGGGAGGGGCGTTTGGTGAAAAACTGTTTTTT

D: TRBD1
J: TRBJ1-1
size: NA
V: TRBV29-1
CDR3: CSVLGGTGDAGAFF
DNA: TGCAGCGTTCTGGGGGGGACAGGGGACGCTGGCGCTTTCTTT

D: TRBD1
J: TRBJ1-2
size: NA
V: TRBV5-4
CDR3: CASSFFGTGVAGYTF
DNA: TGTGCCAGCAGCTTCTTCGGGACAGGGGTCGCTGGCTACACCTTC

D: NA
J: TRBJ2-5
size: NA
V: TRBV18
CDR3: CASSPIQETQYF
DNA: TGTGCCAGCTCACCAATACAGGAGACCCAGTACTTC

D: NA
J: TRBJ2-5
size: once
V: TRBV7-2
CDR3: CASSLETGSQETQYF
DNA: TGTGCCAGCAGCTTAGAGACAGGTTCCCAAGAGACCCAGTACTTC

D: NA
J: TRBJ2-1
size: NA
V: TRBV5-1
CDR3: CASSSIALSSYNEQFF
DNA: TGCGCCAGCAGCTCGATAGCGTTAAGCTCCTACAATGAGCAGTTCTTC

D: NA
J: TRBJ1-1
size: NA
V: TRBV18
CDR3: CASSPSGQNTEAFF
DNA: TGTGCCAGCTCACCCTCAGGACAGAACACTGAAGCTTTCTTT

D: NA
J: TRBJ2-1
size: once
V: TRBV4-1
CDR3: CASSPGGVGQFF
DNA: TGCGCCAGCAGCCCCGGAGGGGTCGGGCAGTTCTTC

D: NA
J: TRBJ1-4
size: NA
V: TRBV4-1
CDR3: CASSQARGGANEKLFF
DNA: TGCGCCAGCAGCCAAGCAAGGGGTGGGGCTAATGAAAAACTGTTTTTT

D: NA
J: TRBJ1-1
size: NA
V: TRBV7-2
CDR3: CASSFLQVMNTEAFF
DNA: TGTGCCAGCAGCTTCTTACAGGTTATGAACACTGAAGCTTTCTTT

D: TRBD1
J: TRBJ1-3
size: NA
V: TRBV15
CDR3: CATSRDRGPGNTIYF
DNA: TGTGCCACCAGCAGGGACAGGGGACCTGGAAACACCATATATTTT

D: NA
J: TRBJ2-5
size: NA
V: TRBV5-1
CDR3: CASSLVASGETQYF
DNA: TGCGCCAGCAGCTTGGTGGCGTCCGGGGAGACCCAGTACTTC

D: NA
J: TRBJ1-2
size: NA
V: TRBV19
CDR3: CASSPVPDNYGYTF
DNA: TGTGCCAGTAGTCCCGTGCCAGATAACTATGGCTACACCTTC

D: NA
J: TRBJ2-7
size: NA
V: TRBV12-1
CDR3: CASSRRGEQYF
DNA: TGTGCCAGCAGCCGGCGGGGGGAGCAGTACTTC

D: TRBD1
J: TRBJ2-7
size: NA
V: TRBV7-9
CDR3: CASSPIDRGAYEQYF
DNA: TGTGCCAGCAGCCCAATAGACAGGGGGGCCTACGAGCAGTACTTC

D: NA
J: TRBJ2-7
size: NA
V: TRBV11-2
CDR3: CASSRSRQAYEQYF
DNA: TGTGCCAGCAGCCGAAGTAGACAGGCCTACGAGCAGTACTTC

D: NA
J: TRBJ2-3
size: NA
V: TRBV15
CDR3: CATSRDRVFTDTQYF
DNA: TGTGCCACCAGCAGAGACAGGGTCTTCACAGATACGCAGTATTTT

D: TRBD1
J: TRBJ1-2
size: NA
V: TRBV9
CDR3: CASSVTETGVRGYTF
DNA: TGTGCCAGCAGCGTAACCGAGACAGGGGTACGTGGCTACACCTTC

D: NA
J: TRBJ1-6
size: NA
V: TRBV10-3
CDR3: CAIRDTNNSPLHF
DNA: TGTGCCATCAGGGACACCAATAATTCACCCCTCCACTTT

D: NA
J: TRBJ2-7
size: NA
V: TRBV29-1
CDR3: CSVDRVPSERSYEQYF
DNA: TGCAGCGTTGATAGAGTGCCTAGCGAGAGATCCTACGAGCAGTACTTC

D: TRBD1
J: TRBJ2-2
size: NA
V: TRBV6-5
CDR3: CASSYSGQGTGELFF
DNA: TGTGCCAGCAGTTACTCGGGACAGGGCACCGGGGAGCTGTTTTTT

D: NA
J: TRBJ1-1
size: once
V: TRBV7-9
CDR3: CASSLVVGQRLEAFF
DNA: TGTGCCAGCAGCTTAGTTGTAGGCCAGCGTTTAGAAGCTTTCTTT

D: TRBD1
J: TRBJ2-7
size: NA
V: TRBV5-1
CDR3: CASSLGQGASYEQYF
DNA: TGCGCCAGCAGCTTGGGGCAGGGGGCCTCCTACGAGCAGTACTTC

D: NA
J: TRBJ1-1
size: NA
V: TRBV11-2
CDR3: CASSHDRDTEAFF
DNA: TGTGCCAGCAGCCATGACCGGGACACTGAAGCTTTCTTT

D: NA
J: TRBJ1-4
size: NA
V: TRBV13
CDR3: CASSQRTTGKLFF
DNA: TGTGCCAGCAGCCAACGAACTACCGGAAAACTGTTTTTT

D: TRBD1
J: TRBJ1-1
size: once
V: TRBV7-2
CDR3: CASSERGLNTEAFF
DNA: TGTGCCAGCAGCGAGAGGGGGCTGAACACTGAAGCTTTCTTT

D: TRBD2
J: TRBJ2-2
size: NA
V: TRBV6-5
CDR3: CASSYSRGGLGELFF
DNA: TGTGCCAGCAGTTACTCGCGGGGGGGCCTCGGGGAGCTGTTTTTT

D: NA
J: TRBJ2-3
size: NA
V: TRBV5-1
CDR3: CASISSSTDTQYF
DNA: TGCGCCAGCATCTCCAGTAGCACAGATACGCAGTATTTT

D: NA
J: TRBJ2-5
size: NA
V: TRBV28
CDR3: CASSRRTEETQYF
DNA: TGTGCCAGCAGCCGCCGGACTGAGGAGACCCAGTACTTC

D: NA
J: TRBJ2-5
size: NA
V: TRBV2
CDR3: CASRRGGGETQYF
DNA: TGTGCCAGCAGGCGTGGGGGGGGCGAGACCCAGTACTTC

D: TRBD2
J: TRBJ2-5
size: NA
V: TRBV29-1
CDR3: CSVLGGRAQETQYF
DNA: TGCAGCGTTCTTGGCGGGAGGGCCCAAGAGACCCAGTACTTC